Listed below are T cell receptor beta chains from one sample, sequenced in a study of blood T cell repertoires in COVID-19. Assay used: immunoSEQ multiplex PCR; TCRdb lists only in-frame clones, some missing. The sample lists about 250,000 clones; roughly 85% were seen once. Sequenced input: PBMCs or T cells enriched from blood (not recorded which). These receptors all come from a woman aged 40 to 50 who had been exposed to COVID-19. CDR3s include the opening cysteine and the closing phenylalanine or tryptophan. A D gene is named only where the DNA matches it firmly. Size is omitted from some rows. Given values are once, few, many or a class for expanded clones.

>.|TRBV7-6|.|TRBJ2-5
CASSFLRETQYF
TGTGCCAGCAGCTTTTTACGGGAGACCCAGTACTTC
>.|TRBV4-1|TRBD2|TRBJ2-5
CASSQWGGSGDWETQYF
TGCGCCAGCAGTCAATGGGGAGGGAGCGGGGACTGGGAGACCCAGTACTTC
>few|TRBV4-2|TRBD2|TRBJ2-2
CASSQDSRTSGGLGRRELFF
TGTGCCAGCAGCCAAGATTCTAGGACTAGCGGGGGGCTGGGAAGAAGGGAGCTGTTTTTT
>.|TRBV12-5|.|TRBJ2-1
CASGFGGRYNEQFF
TGTGCTAGTGGTTTCGGGGGACGCTACAATGAGCAGTTCTTC
>.|TRBV4-1|.|TRBJ1-2
CASSQAGSNYGYTF
TGCGCCAGCAGCCAAGCAGGCAGTAACTATGGCTACACCTTC
>many|TRBV7-2|.|TRBJ1-1
CASSSQRDTEAFF
TGTGCCAGCAGCTCCCAGAGGGACACTGAAGCTTTCTTT
>.|TRBV29-1|.|TRBJ1-4
CSVEGAGGEKLFF
TGCAGCGTTGAAGGGGCGGGTGGTGAAAAACTGTTTTTT
>few|TRBV14|.|TRBJ2-1
CASTLGRGSYNEQFF
TGTGCCAGCACCCTAGGGAGAGGGTCCTACAATGAGCAGTTCTTC
>.|TRBV27|.|TRBJ1-2
CASSLFGGQDHANGYTF
TGTGCCAGCAGTTTATTCGGGGGGCAGGACCACGCAAATGGCTACACCTTC
>.|TRBV9|.|TRBJ1-3
CASSVEQTGNTIYF
TGTGCCAGCAGCGTAGAACAGACTGGAAACACCATATATTTT
>.|TRBV4-1|.|TRBJ1-3
CASSQDLSSGNTIYF
TGCGCCAGCAGCCAAGATCTTAGCTCTGGAAACACCATATATTTT
>.|TRBV19|TRBD2|TRBJ2-3
CASSTLPHSGGDTDTQYF
TGTGCCAGTAGCACCCTTCCCCATAGCGGGGGAGACACAGATACGCAGTATTTT
>.|TRBV2|.|TRBJ1-1
CASSEERNTEAFF
TGTGCCAGCAGTGAGGAGAGGAACACTGAAGCTTTCTTT
>.|TRBV19|.|TRBJ2-7
CASSRASDSYEQYF
TGTGCCAGTTCCAGGGCCTCAGACTCCTACGAGCAGTACTTC
>once|TRBV14|TRBD2|TRBJ2-7
CASSQDLGLAAYEQYF
TGTGCCAGCAGCCAAGACCTCGGACTAGCGGCCTACGAGCAGTACTTC
>.|TRBV5-1|.|TRBJ2-5
CASRTGERIQETQYF
TGCGCCAGCAGAACGGGGGAGCGTATCCAAGAGACCCAGTACTTC
>.|TRBV7-2|.|TRBJ1-5
CASSGGGGGPQHF
TGTGCCAGCAGCGGAGGGGGGGGAGGGCCCCAGCATTTT
>few|TRBV18|TRBD1|TRBJ1-4
CASSIQGLGTATNEKLFF
TGTGCCAGCTCAATACAGGGTCTCGGGACAGCAACTAATGAAAAACTGTTTTTT
>.|TRBV7-6|TRBD1|TRBJ2-2
CASSLTTGTGELFF
TGTGCCAGCAGCCTAACGACAGGGACCGGGGAGCTGTTTTTT
>.|TRBV5-4|.|TRBJ1-1
CASSLPPGTEAFF
TGTGCCAGCAGCCTACCTCCGGGCACTGAAGCTTTCTTT
>.|TRBV4-1|.|TRBJ1-6
CASSQGFAGGVNSPLHF
TGCGCCAGCAGCCAAGGATTCGCCGGGGGTGTAAATTCACCCCTCCACTTT
>.|TRBV6-5|.|TRBJ1-1
CASSYSYSLNTEAFF
TGTGCCAGCAGTTACTCGTACAGCTTGAACACTGAAGCTTTCTTT
>.|TRBV5-6|TRBD2|TRBJ2-3
CASHSGGVDTQYF
TGTGCCAGCCACTCCGGGGGGGTAGATACGCAGTATTTT
>.|TRBV7-6|.|TRBJ1-1
CASQPGESTEAFF
TGTGCCAGCCAGCCGGGGGAAAGCACTGAAGCTTTCTTT
>.|TRBV14|.|TRBJ2-2
CASSQVGRRTGELFF
TGTGCCAGCAGCCAAGTAGGCAGGAGGACCGGGGAGCTGTTTTTT
>.|TRBV7-2|TRBD2|TRBJ2-3
CASSTRRGDTDTQYF
TGTGCCAGCAGCACCCGCCGGGGGGACACAGATACGCAGTATTTT
>.|TRBV19|TRBD2|TRBJ2-1
CASSISLAGVLPNEQFF
TGTGCCAGTAGTATCAGCTTGGCGGGGGTCCTACCCAATGAGCAGTTCTTC
>.|TRBV7-6|TRBD2|TRBJ2-3
CASSYSGGGTDTQYF
TGTGCCAGCAGCTATAGCGGGGGTGGCACAGATACGCAGTATTTT
>.|TRBV18|.|TRBJ1-4
CASSPLPTGVDSTNEKLFF
TGTGCCAGCTCACCACTTCCCACAGGCGTGGATTCGACTAATGAAAAACTGTTTTTT